This T cell receptor beta chain was documented in a study of cytomegalovirus exposure and HLA in healthy donors. Study findings and constraints: A later analysis reportedly found that, within productive TCRs, an Asian-associated ancestry cluster had fewer N-insertions than the mean observed across the roughly 700 donors. A prior analysis recorded that most TCR beta V segments were productive about 87% or about 30% of the time.

The PCR employed 60 Vbeta primers together with 13 Jbeta primers. TCRdb's table, derived via immunoSEQ multiplex PCR, lists solely in-frame clones and lacks some. The profile shows 100,000 to 120,000 clones, about three quarters of them singletons. The length of the CDR3 is 16 residues. Trimming shortened V by 5 bases and J by 1 base, and 17 bases separated the two germline ends. CDR1 is SGHTA and CDR2 is FQGNSA in the germline V gene. A word on this clone: Its matching antigen is unknown.

The chain recombines TRBV7-2 with TRBJ1-1, with D perhaps TRBD1 (6 bases). The sequence was collected from a woman aged 60-75 years in good health and CMV-seropositive. The source material was PBMCs. For the CDR3, the DNA is TGTGCCAGCAGCCCCAGGGGCGGGTCCGCGAACACTGAAGCTTTCTTT. Translating gives CASSPRGGSANTEAFF.